This entry features one T cell receptor (beta chain) sequence. This sample is drawn from a study of blood T cell repertoires in COVID-19. V was shortened by 3 bases and J by 10 bases, with 7 bases between the two germline ends. The CDR3 is 11 amino acids. Generated by immunoSEQ multiplex PCR, the TCRdb table keeps only in-frame clones and is missing some. Seen here are roughly 70,000 clones, around 67% observed once, and the top ten hold over 20%. This sequence originates from a man aged 55 to 70 with acute or convalescent COVID-19. The V gene is TRBV12-3 or TRBV12-4, the J gene TRBJ2-1; D might be TRBD1 (5 bases). Material for sequencing was peripheral blood. CDR3 sequence reads: CASSFRAEQFF. DNA of the CDR3: TGTGCCAGCAGTTTCAGGGCCGAGCAGTTCTTC.